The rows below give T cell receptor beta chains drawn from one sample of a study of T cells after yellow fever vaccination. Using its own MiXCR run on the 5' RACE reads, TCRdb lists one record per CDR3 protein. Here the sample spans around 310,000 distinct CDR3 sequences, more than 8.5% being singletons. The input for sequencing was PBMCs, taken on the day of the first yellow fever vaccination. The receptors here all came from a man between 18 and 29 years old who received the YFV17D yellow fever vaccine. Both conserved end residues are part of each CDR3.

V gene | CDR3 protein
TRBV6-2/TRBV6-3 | CASKAGTGGHNEQFF
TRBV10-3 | CAISEATGGLGGYTF
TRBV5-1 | CASSSGPENMNTEAFF
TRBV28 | CASRPPGTAYGYTF
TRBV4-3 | CASSWGTVDNEQFF
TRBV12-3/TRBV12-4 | CASSQVLGGNQPQHF
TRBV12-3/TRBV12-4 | CASSFDRWTPDGETQYF
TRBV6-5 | CASSYSIRGIYEQYF
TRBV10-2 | CASNKSGGRYEQYF
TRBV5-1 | CASSLVVGSYEQYF
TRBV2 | CASNDQYF
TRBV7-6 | CAAGGMNTEAFF